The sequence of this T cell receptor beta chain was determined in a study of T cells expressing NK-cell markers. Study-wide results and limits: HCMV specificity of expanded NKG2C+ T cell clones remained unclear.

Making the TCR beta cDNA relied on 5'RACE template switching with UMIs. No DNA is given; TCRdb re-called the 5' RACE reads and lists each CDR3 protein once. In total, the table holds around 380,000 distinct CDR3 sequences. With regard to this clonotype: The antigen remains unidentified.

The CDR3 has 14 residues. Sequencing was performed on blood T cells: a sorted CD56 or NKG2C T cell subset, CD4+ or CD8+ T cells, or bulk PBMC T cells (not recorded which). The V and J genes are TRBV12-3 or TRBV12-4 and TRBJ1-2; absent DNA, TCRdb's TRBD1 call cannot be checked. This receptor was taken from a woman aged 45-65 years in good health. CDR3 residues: CASRSTGANYGYTF.